This is a list of T cell receptor beta chains from one sample in a study of radiation and T cells in renal cell carcinoma. Sequencing used immunoSEQ multiplex PCR; TCRdb keeps in-frame clones, though not all of them. Of around 4,600 clones listed, 62% are singletons. This sample comprised tumor tissue, obtained from a patient whose treatment included radiotherapy and nephrectomy. The origin of the receptors is a woman in her sixties with renal cell carcinoma. Each CDR3 is given with its conserved first and last residue. D genes are given only for firm matches. Clone size is not always given. Where it is, it says once, few, many or a class for expanded clones.

TRBV5-1	few	TRBJ2-7	.	CASSLGGSSYEQYF	TGCGCCAGCAGCTTGGGGGGAAGCTCCTACGAGCAGTACTTC
TRBV5-1	.	TRBJ2-1	TRBD2	CASSLVLAGGHEQFF	TGCGCCAGCAGCTTGGTATTAGCGGGAGGGCATGAGCAGTTCTTC
TRBV27	once	TRBJ2-1	TRBD2	CASILTSGRINEQFF	TGTGCCAGCATCCTGACTAGCGGGAGGATCAATGAGCAGTTCTTC
TRBV5-1	once	TRBJ1-6	.	CASSSTPGSSYNSPLHF	TGCGCCAGCAGCTCGACGCCAGGGAGCTCCTATAATTCACCCCTCCACTTT
TRBV7-2	few	TRBJ1-2	TRBD1	CASSEDRAGYTF	TGTGCCAGCAGCGAGGACAGGGCCGGCTACACCTTC
TRBV29-1	.	TRBJ2-7	TRBD1	CSVTGEFNEQYF	TGCAGCGTAACAGGGGAATTCAACGAGCAGTACTTC
TRBV6-5	.	TRBJ2-7	TRBD1	CASSNTGALSYEQYF	TGTGCCAGCAGTAACACAGGGGCCCTCTCCTACGAGCAGTACTTC
TRBV7-9	.	TRBJ2-2	.	CASSSLVGHTNTGELFF	TGTGCCAGCAGCTCACTTGTGGGGCACACGAACACCGGGGAGCTGTTTTTT
TRBV4-3	.	TRBJ2-2	.	CASSQQTGELFF	TGCGCCAGCAGCCAACAAACCGGGGAGCTGTTTTTT
TRBV14	medium-sized	TRBJ1-4	.	CASSQELARTTNEKLFF	TGTGCCAGCAGCCAAGAATTGGCGCGAACGACTAATGAAAAACTGTTTTTT
TRBV9	.	TRBJ2-3	TRBD2	CASSVQAGVFTDTQYF	TGTGCCAGCAGCGTTCAAGCGGGAGTCTTCACAGATACGCAGTATTTT
TRBV7-8	.	TRBJ1-5	TRBD1	CASSSTGGVTQPQHF	TGTGCCAGCAGCTCAACAGGGGGCGTGACCCAGCCCCAGCATTTT
TRBV19	.	TRBJ2-1	TRBD2	CASSASGGYNEQFF	TGTGCCAGTAGTGCTAGCGGAGGATACAATGAGCAGTTCTTC
TRBV5-4	.	TRBJ2-7	TRBD1	CASSPGTGSLGFSSYEQYF	TGTGCCAGCAGCCCAGGGACAGGGTCTTTAGGGTTTAGCTCCTACGAGCAGTACTTC
TRBV5-4	.	TRBJ1-1	.	CASFRGRGNTEAFF	TGTGCCAGCTTCAGGGGAAGGGGGAACACTGAAGCTTTCTTT
TRBV7-9	.	TRBJ2-3	.	CASSFRASMGDTQYF	TGTGCCAGCAGCTTCCGGGCTTCTATGGGGGATACGCAGTATTTT
TRBV6-1	.	TRBJ2-5	.	CASSEATGMGSETQYF	TGTGCCAGCAGTGAAGCTACAGGGATGGGCAGCGAGACCCAGTACTTC
TRBV25-1	.	TRBJ2-7	TRBD1	CAVGGTGGVYEQYF	TGTGCTGTGGGCGGGACAGGGGGGGTCTACGAGCAGTACTTC
TRBV2	.	TRBJ2-2	.	CAREGQNTGELFF	TGTGCCAGGGAGGGACAGAACACCGGGGAGCTGTTTTTT
TRBV5-1	.	TRBJ2-5	TRBD1	CASSLDTGQGAVKTQYF	TGCGCCAGCAGCTTAGATACGGGACAGGGGGCAGTTAAGACCCAGTACTTC
TRBV27	.	TRBJ1-5	.	CASRGFQGWPQHF	TGTGCCAGCAGGGGGTTTCAGGGCTGGCCCCAGCATTTT
TRBV19	.	TRBJ2-4	.	CASSTQGGRNIQYF	TGTGCCAGTAGTACCCAGGGGGGGAGAAACATTCAGTACTTC
TRBV6-5	.	TRBJ1-5	.	CASSTGTTRPQHF	TGTGCCAGCAGTACTGGGACTACCCGGCCCCAGCATTTT
TRBV5-5	.	TRBJ2-7	.	CASSFSGFGEQYF	TGTGCCAGCAGCTTTTCAGGGTTCGGCGAGCAGTACTTC
TRBV5-6	.	TRBJ1-2	.	CASSYYAGGYGYTF	TGTGCCAGCAGTTACTACGCCGGGGGCTATGGCTACACCTTC
TRBV15	once	TRBJ2-7	TRBD1	CATSLLDRAKGEYF	TGTGCCACCAGCCTGTTGGACAGGGCAAAGGGGGAGTACTTC
TRBV6-1	hyperexpanded	TRBJ1-2	.	CASSEGRGRYGYTF	TGTGCCAGCAGTGAAGGGAGAGGGCGATATGGCTACACCTTC
TRBV2	medium-sized	TRBJ1-5	.	CASRALRQPQHF	TGTGCCAGCAGGGCCCTGCGGCAGCCCCAGCATTTT
TRBV19	few	TRBJ1-3	.	CASSLSGRFSGNTIYF	TGTGCCAGTAGTCTCAGCGGACGGTTCTCTGGAAACACCATATATTTT
TRBV27	.	TRBJ2-3	.	CASSPLRAADTQYF	TGTGCCAGCAGTCCCCTCCGGGCAGCAGATACGCAGTATTTT
TRBV15	few	TRBJ2-7	TRBD2	CATSPAGGPIDEQYF	TGTGCCACCAGCCCAGCGGGAGGGCCGATCGACGAGCAGTACTTC
TRBV9	.	TRBJ2-1	TRBD2	CASSVGGGTYNEQFF	TGTGCCAGCAGCGTCGGCGGGGGTACCTACAATGAGCAGTTCTTC
TRBV7-2	.	TRBJ2-2	TRBD1	CASSLEDWDRPTGELFF	TGTGCCAGCAGCTTAGAGGATTGGGACAGGCCTACCGGGGAGCTGTTTTTT
TRBV10-2	.	TRBJ1-1	TRBD1	CASRRDSASEAFF	TGCGCCAGCAGACGGGACAGTGCATCTGAAGCTTTCTTT
TRBV29-1	.	TRBJ2-7	.	CSALRTVTSYEQYF	TGCAGCGCCCTGCGGACTGTGACAAGCTACGAGCAGTACTTC
TRBV11-2	.	TRBJ2-3	TRBD2	CASSIAGGRADTQYF	TGTGCCAGCAGTATAGCGGGAGGGAGGGCAGATACGCAGTATTTT
TRBV19	once	TRBJ1-1	TRBD1	CASSIEGQGPNTEAFF	TGTGCCAGTAGTATTGAAGGACAGGGACCGAACACTGAAGCTTTCTTT
TRBV29-1	few	TRBJ2-7	.	CSVDGVEGPYEQYF	TGCAGCGTTGACGGGGTTGAAGGCCCCTACGAGCAGTACTTC
TRBV2	.	TRBJ2-3	TRBD2	CASTLAGTDTQYF	TGTGCCAGCACGCTAGCGGGAACAGATACGCAGTATTTT
TRBV2	few	TRBJ1-1	.	CASSGDYTEAFF	TGTGCCAGCAGTGGGGATTACACTGAAGCTTTCTTT
TRBV5-1	.	TRBJ2-5	TRBD2	CASSWTGTTQETQYF	TGCGCCAGCAGCTGGACCGGGACTACCCAAGAGACCCAGTACTTC